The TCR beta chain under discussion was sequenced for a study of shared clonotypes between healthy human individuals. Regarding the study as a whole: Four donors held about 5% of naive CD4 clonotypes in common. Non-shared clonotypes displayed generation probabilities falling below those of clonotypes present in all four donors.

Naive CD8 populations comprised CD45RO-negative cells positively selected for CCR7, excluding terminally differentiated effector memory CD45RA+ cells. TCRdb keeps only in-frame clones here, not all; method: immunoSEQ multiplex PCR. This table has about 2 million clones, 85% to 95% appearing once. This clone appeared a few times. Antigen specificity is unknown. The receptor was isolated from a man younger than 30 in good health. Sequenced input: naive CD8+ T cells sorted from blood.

The CDR3 DNA is TGTGCCAGCAGCTTAGATTCAGGTCTTAATGGCTACACCTTC. It specifies CASSLDSGLNGYTF. J is TRBJ1-2 and V is TRBV11-2; D remains ambiguous. V lost 0 bases to trimming and J lost 6 bases, with 11 bases between them. The germline gives CDR1 SGHAT, CDR2 FQNNGV. The CDR3 spans 14 residues.